Listed below are T cell receptor beta chains from one sample, sequenced in a study of OX40 agonist ivuxolimab in advanced cancers. Assay used: immunoSEQ multiplex PCR; TCRdb lists only in-frame clones, some missing. The table includes tens of thousands of clones, over 80% detected once. The material was CD4+ or CD8+ T cells sorted from blood, obtained in a trial of the OX40 agonist ivuxolimab. The receptors come from an adult with an advanced solid tumor such as melanoma, head and neck, liver or kidney cancer. Each CDR3 is given with its conserved first and last residue. The order of the fields is CDR3 DNA, CDR3 protein, CDR3 length, clone size, J gene, D gene, V gene. A D gene is named only where the DNA matches it firmly. Clone size is shown for a subset of rows, as once, few, many or a class of expanded clone.

TGTGCCTGGAGCAAGAGCAGGGAGCAGCCCCAGCATTTT,CAWSKSREQPQHF,13,few,TRBJ1-5,-,TRBV30
TGTGCCAGCAGTTTCCCTCGAACAGGTCAAGCGGGCTACACCTTC,CASSFPRTGQAGYTF,15,-,TRBJ1-2,-,TRBV28
TGTGCCAGCAGCTGGGACCCAACCGGGGAGCTGTTTTTT,CASSWDPTGELFF,13,-,TRBJ2-2,-,TRBV7-9
TGCGCCAGCAGTGAGTCGACTGGGACGAAACGGGGCTACACCTTC,CASSESTGTKRGYTF,15,-,TRBJ1-2,-,TRBV10-1
TGCGCCAGCAGACCCGGGACTTTCGGCACCGGGGAGCTGTTTTTT,CASRPGTFGTGELFF,15,-,TRBJ2-2,-,TRBV5-1
TGCGCCAGCAGCGTAGGACGGACCAACAATGAGCAGTTCTTC,CASSVGRTNNEQFF,14,-,TRBJ2-1,-,TRBV5-1
TGTGCCAGCAGTGAAAGGGGGAGGTCGGATGAGCAGTTCTTC,CASSERGRSDEQFF,14,once,TRBJ2-1,-,TRBV6-1
TGTGCCAGCAGGAGGGATCGAACAACTAATGAAAAACTGTTTTTT,CASRRDRTTNEKLFF,15,-,TRBJ1-4,-,TRBV2
TGTGCCAGCAGCCTAGTTCGAGGGGGACAGGGGGCCCGCTATGGCTACACCTTC,CASSLVRGGQGARYGYTF,18,-,TRBJ1-2,TRBD1,TRBV7-6
TGTGCCAGCAGCCCGGGCCCTTTGGTCGGGGGCACTGAAGCTTTCTTT,CASSPGPLVGGTEAFF,16,-,TRBJ1-1,-,TRBV9
TGTGCCAGCAGCCCACTGCCGGGGTCCGGGGGGACCCAGTACTTC,CASSPLPGSGGTQYF,15,-,TRBJ2-5,-,TRBV7-8
TGTGCCTGGAGTCCTGGTCTGGAGGGCCAAGCTTTCTTT,CAWSPGLEGQAFF,13,-,TRBJ1-1,-,TRBV30
TGTGCCAGCAGCTTGGGGCCAGCGATACCCTACGAGCAGTACTTC,CASSLGPAIPYEQYF,15,-,TRBJ2-7,-,TRBV5-5
TGTGCCAGCAGTTACTCGGGTCTGGGGGCCTACGAGCAGTACTTC,CASSYSGLGAYEQYF,15,-,TRBJ2-7,-,TRBV6-5
TGTGCCAGCTCCCGAGCGAAGGGTCGGGCTGAAGCTTTCTTT,CASSRAKGRAEAFF,14,-,TRBJ1-1,-,TRBV18
TGTGCCAGCAGCCGGGGGGACAGGTTATCCTACGAGCAGTACTTC,CASSRGDRLSYEQYF,15,-,TRBJ2-7,-,TRBV5-5
TGTGCCAGTAGTACCCTCCGGGACTTCCAAGAGACCCAGTACTTC,CASSTLRDFQETQYF,15,-,TRBJ2-5,-,TRBV19
TGTGCCAGCAGCTTAGCAGGGGTGAACACTGAAGCTTTCTTT,CASSLAGVNTEAFF,14,-,TRBJ1-1,-,TRBV7-9
TGTGCCTGGAGTCGCGGGACTCAGCTCGGGGACACTGAAGCTTTCTTT,CAWSRGTQLGDTEAFF,16,-,TRBJ1-1,-,TRBV30
TGTGCCAGCAGTTCCCCGGGGTCCAAAAAAGCGTACTTC,CASSSPGSKKAYF,13,-,TRBJ2-5,-,TRBV27
TGTGCCAGCAGCGGCCAGGACTCCTACGAGCAGTACTTC,CASSGQDSYEQYF,13,-,TRBJ2-7,-,TRBV5-4
TGTGCCAGCGCTTTCCAGACATATGGCTACACCTTC,CASAFQTYGYTF,12,few,TRBJ1-2,-,TRBV6-1
TGTGCCAGCCACAGGGGGTACAATGAGCAGTTCTTC,CASHRGYNEQFF,12,-,TRBJ2-1,TRBD1,TRBV6-5
TGTGCCAGCTCCACGGGGCAAGTCGGCACAGATACGCAGTATTTT,CASSTGQVGTDTQYF,15,few,TRBJ2-3,-,TRBV18
TGTGCCAGCAGTTCGATGGCGGGTGGGGCCAACGTCCTGACTTTC,CASSSMAGGANVLTF,15,-,TRBJ2-6,-,TRBV28
TGTGCCAGCAGCCCCCGAGGAGCCGGGACCTACAATGAGCAGTTCTTC,CASSPRGAGTYNEQFF,16,-,TRBJ2-1,-,TRBV7-8
TGTGCTAGTGGTTTGGTACTTGGGTCCAACCCCGAAGGTGAAGCTTTCTTT,CASGLVLGSNPEGEAFF,17,-,TRBJ1-1,-,TRBV12-5
TGTGCCAGCAGTGGGGGCTTTTGGTTGGAAGCTTTCTTT,CASSGGFWLEAFF,13,-,TRBJ1-1,-,TRBV6-1
TGTGCCAGCAGAAGGGGACAGCAGGGGACCCAGTACTTC,CASRRGQQGTQYF,13,-,TRBJ2-5,TRBD1,TRBV6-6
TGTGCCAGCAGTTTCGAGGGGCTTAGCACAGATACGCAGTATTTT,CASSFEGLSTDTQYF,15,-,TRBJ2-3,-,TRBV27
TGCGCCAGCAGCTTCTTAAACAGGGGAACTAACTATGGCTACACCTTC,CASSFLNRGTNYGYTF,16,-,TRBJ1-2,TRBD1,TRBV5-1
TGTGCCAGCACCGAACAGGGTGCAGATACGCAGTATTTT,CASTEQGADTQYF,13,-,TRBJ2-3,-,TRBV7-9
TGTGCCAGCAGCTGGACATCAAGGGGCACTGAAGCTTTCTTT,CASSWTSRGTEAFF,14,few,TRBJ1-1,-,TRBV2
TGTGCCAGTTCCGGGACAGGGGGCTTACAGCCCCAGCATTTT,CASSGTGGLQPQHF,14,-,TRBJ1-5,TRBD1,TRBV19
TGTGCCAGCAAAGGACAACCAAACAATGAGCAGTTCTTC,CASKGQPNNEQFF,13,once,TRBJ2-1,-,TRBV2
TGTGCCAGCAGCTTCGACAGGTATTCCTACGAGCAGTACTTC,CASSFDRYSYEQYF,14,-,TRBJ2-7,-,TRBV5-4
TGCGCCAGCAGCTTGGGACGGGGAGGGCCCGAGCAGTACTTC,CASSLGRGGPEQYF,14,-,TRBJ2-7,TRBD2,TRBV5-1
TGTGCCAGCAGCTTGCGAGGATCAGATACGCAGTATTTT,CASSLRGSDTQYF,13,-,TRBJ2-3,-,TRBV5-5
TGTGCCAGCAGCTCGGACAGGGGGCTTGGGGGCTACACCTTC,CASSSDRGLGGYTF,14,-,TRBJ1-2,TRBD1,TRBV9
TGTGCCACCAGCAGAAAAGCGGGCGCTGAAGCTTTCTTT,CATSRKAGAEAFF,13,-,TRBJ1-1,-,TRBV15
TGTGCCAGCAGCTTAGACGGGGGGACTGAAGCTTTCTTT,CASSLDGGTEAFF,13,few,TRBJ1-1,-,TRBV11-2
TGCGCCAGCAGCTCCATCGGGGACCCTTCTGACGAGCAGTACTTC,CASSSIGDPSDEQYF,15,-,TRBJ2-7,-,TRBV5-1
TGTGCCAGTAGTATAGCTGGGGCAGGGACCTACGAGCAGTACTTC,CASSIAGAGTYEQYF,15,-,TRBJ2-7,-,TRBV19
TGTGCCAGCAGTGAAGTCTGGGGGCGGGGGGACTATGGCTACACCTTC,CASSEVWGRGDYGYTF,16,-,TRBJ1-2,-,TRBV6-1
TGTGCCAGTCTCAAGTCAGGGATGATGGAAAAACTGTTTTTT,CASLKSGMMEKLFF,14,-,TRBJ1-4,-,TRBV28
TGTGCCAGTAGTCCCCGGACTAGCGGGGCACAAGAGACCCAGTACTTC,CASSPRTSGAQETQYF,16,-,TRBJ2-5,TRBD2,TRBV19
TGTGCCAGCATTTGGGGGCGAGGCACTGAAGCTTTCTTT,CASIWGRGTEAFF,13,few,TRBJ1-1,-,TRBV2
TGTGCCAGCAGCCCGGGACAGCAAGAGACCCAGTACTTC,CASSPGQQETQYF,13,-,TRBJ2-5,TRBD1,TRBV7-6
TGTGCCAGCAGCTTCACTAGCGGGAGTTTTCAAGAGACCCAGTACTTC,CASSFTSGSFQETQYF,16,-,TRBJ2-5,TRBD2,TRBV5-5
TGTGCCAGCAGTTTCATAACAGGGTTTACCTACGAGCAGTACTTC,CASSFITGFTYEQYF,15,-,TRBJ2-7,-,TRBV2
TGCGCCAGCAGCCAAGGGGCGGGGGCAGGGGGCAGCTATGGCTACACCTTC,CASSQGAGAGGSYGYTF,17,-,TRBJ1-2,TRBD1,TRBV4-1
TGTGCCAGCAGTTCCACCAGGGGTCTCGCAGATACGCAGTATTTT,CASSSTRGLADTQYF,15,-,TRBJ2-3,-,TRBV2